This T cell receptor beta chain was retrieved from a study of cytomegalovirus exposure and HLA in healthy donors. Study-level background: Membership in the Caucasian-associated ancestry cluster was found for 81% of 398 genotyped donors. Study-level points and caveats: CMV antigen specificity was confirmed in vitro for a few CMV-associated chains. Presence/absence analyses rested on an assumption that sequencing depth was roughly uniform across donors.

This cohort consisted of healthy bone marrow donors. On this clone itself: The target antigen is unknown.

The CDR3 contains 13 residues. The ends were cut back, 8 bases at V and 2 bases at J, with 12 bases in the middle. Germline assignment: CDR1 MGHDK and CDR2 SYGVNS. Primers included in the PCR were 60 Vbeta and 13 Jbeta primers. Clones were sequenced by immunoSEQ multiplex PCR, and TCRdb holds only the in-frame ones, with some missing. The sample totals approximately 50,000 clones. V usage is TRBV25-1 and J usage is TRBJ1-1, with D tentatively TRBD1 (6 bases). The TCR was taken from a female donor in good health and CMV-seronegative. The sample taken for sequencing was PBMCs. The CDR3 coding sequence is TGTGCCAGCTCCCGGGACATCAACACTGAAGCTTTCTTT. Its translation is CASSRDINTEAFF. Looking up the rest from reference TRBV25-1 and TRBJ1-1 gives the full variable domain: EADIYQTPRYLVIGTGKKITLECSQTMGHDKMYWYQQDPGMELHLIHYSYGVNSTEKGDLSSESTVSRIRTEHFPLTLESARPSHTSQYLCASSRDINTEAFFGQGTRLTVV.